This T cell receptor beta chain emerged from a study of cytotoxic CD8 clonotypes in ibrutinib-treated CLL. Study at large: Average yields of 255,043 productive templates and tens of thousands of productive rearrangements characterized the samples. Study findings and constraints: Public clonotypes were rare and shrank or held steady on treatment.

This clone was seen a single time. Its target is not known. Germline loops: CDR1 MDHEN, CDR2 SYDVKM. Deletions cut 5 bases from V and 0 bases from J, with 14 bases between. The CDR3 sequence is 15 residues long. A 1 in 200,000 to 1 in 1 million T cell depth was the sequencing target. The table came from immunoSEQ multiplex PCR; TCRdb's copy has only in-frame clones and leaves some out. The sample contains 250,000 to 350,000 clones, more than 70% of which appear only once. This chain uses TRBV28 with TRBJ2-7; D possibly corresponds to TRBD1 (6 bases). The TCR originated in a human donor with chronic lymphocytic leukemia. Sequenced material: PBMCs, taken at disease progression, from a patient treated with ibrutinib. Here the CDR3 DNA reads TGTGCCAGCAGTGTACAGGGAAAAAGCTCCTACGAGCAGTACTTC. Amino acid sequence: CASSVQGKSSYEQYF.